The 32 T cell receptor beta chains below come from one sample, sequenced in a study of T cell changes during pregnancy in multiple sclerosis. The assay was immunoSEQ multiplex PCR, and TCRdb's table has in-frame clones only and misses some. This sample has over 35,000 clones, with roughly 93% found just once. This sample comprised CD4+ T cells from peripheral blood mononuclear cells, obtained in the second trimester of pregnancy. These receptors all come from a female donor with multiple sclerosis, enrolled in a pregnancy study.

This chain uses TRBV28 with TRBJ1-2; 7 nucleotides align to TRBD1. CDR1 is MDHEN, CDR2 SYDVKM, per germline. The CDR3 has 15 residues. The V gene end was trimmed by 5 bases and the J gene end by 3 bases; junction bases not matched to a gene: 9. DNA for the CDR3: TGTGCCAGCAGTCCGCCGCCCGGGACAGACTATGGCTACACCTTC. As protein: CASSPPPGTDYGYTF.

The CDR3 protein is CATSSFRGGGTDTQYF. In DNA form, the CDR3 reads TGTGCCACCAGCAGTTTTCGGGGGGGTGGCACAGATACGCAGTATTTT. J is TRBJ2-3 and V is TRBV15, with TRBD2 matching 8 bases. V lost 3 bases and J lost 1; bases outside the gene matches: 6. The CDR3 length is 16 residues. Germline assignment: CDR1 LNHNV and CDR2 YYDKDF (reference sequence).

The CDR3 sequence: CASSQTGPSTEAFF. DNA for the CDR3: TGCGCCAGCAGCCAGACAGGGCCCTCTACTGAAGCTTTCTTT. This chain links TRBV4-3 with TRBJ1-1; 7 nucleotides agree with TRBD1. Germline assignment: CDR1 LGHNA and CDR2 YSLEER. The trim removed 3 bases at V and 5 bases at J, leaving 6 bases unmatched. The CDR3 covers 14 residues.

This chain uses TRBV11-2 with TRBJ1-3, with TRBD1 identical over 8 bases. The CDR3 contains 18 residues. Germline V gene data show CDR1 as SGHAT and CDR2 as FQNNGV. V shed 1 base, J shed 3 bases, and the junction held 11 bases outside the gene matches. As DNA, the CDR3 is TGTGCCAGCAGCTTAGGGGAAAGGACAGGGCTCGTTGGAAACACCATATATTTT. Encoded protein: CASSLGERTGLVGNTIYF.

The chain combines TRBV5-1 with TRBJ1-5; maybe TRBD1 (6 bases). The germline V and J ends were trimmed by 0 bases and 2 bases, with 9 bases remaining between them. Germline CDR1 is SGHRS and CDR2 is YFSETQ. The CDR3 has 15 residues. CDR3 region: CASSLAPGGNQPQHF. CDR3 bases: TGCGCCAGCAGCTTGGCCCCAGGGGGCAATCAGCCCCAGCATTTT.

The rearrangement uses TRBV19 and TRBJ1-4; the D is unclear. The germline V gene has CDR1 LNHDA and CDR2 SQIVND (reference sequence). The length of the CDR3 is 15 residues. V lost 5 bases and J lost 0, with 10 bases in between. As DNA, the CDR3 is TGTGCCAGTAGTCTGGGAGGTGCAACTAATGAAAAACTGTTTTTT. The encoded protein is CASSLGGATNEKLFF. The full variable domain, its missing parts supplied by reference TRBV19 and TRBJ1-4, is DGGITQSPKYLFRKEGQNVTLSCEQNLNHDAMYWYRQDPGQGLRLIYYSQIVNDFQKGDIAEGYSVSREKKESFPLTVTSAQKNPTAFYLCASSLGGATNEKLFFGSGTQLSVL.

V gene TRBV6-1 combines with J gene TRBJ2-5, with D perhaps matching TRBD1 (5 bases). The CDR3 loop spans 12 amino acids. Germline loops: CDR1 MNHNS, CDR2 SASEGT. The germline V and J ends were trimmed by 7 bases and 5 bases, with 11 bases remaining between them. CDR3 region: CASTEQVETQYF. Here the CDR3 DNA reads TGTGCCAGCACCGAACAGGTGGAGACCCAGTACTTC.

This chain joins TRBV30 and TRBJ1-3, with 9 bases aligning to TRBD1. The J segment lost 3 bases and the V segment lost 4 bases, leaving 7 bases of the junction unmatched. CDR1 is GTSNPN and CDR2 is SVGIG in the germline V gene (reference sequence). This CDR3 is 15 amino acids long. The CDR3 DNA reads TGTGCCTGGAAAAACAGGGGGCTAGGTGGAAACACCATATATTTT. It specifies CAWKNRGLGGNTIYF. The variable domain in full, completed from reference TRBV30 and TRBJ1-3, reads SQTIHQWPATLVQPVGSPLSLECTVEGTSNPNLYWYRQAAGRGLQLLFYSVGIGQISSEVPQNLSASRPQDRQFILSSKKLLLSDSGFYLCAWKNRGLGGNTIYFGEGSWLTVV.

The J gene is TRBJ2-7, the V gene TRBV5-1; TRBD1 aligns across 8 bases. CDR3 size: 15 residues. The trim removed 6 bases at V and 6 bases at J, leaving 14 bases unmatched. Germline loops: CDR1 SGHRS, CDR2 YFSETQ. The chain's CDR3 is CASTPAGTGGLEQYF. CDR3 nucleotides: TGCGCCAGCACACCGGCCGGAACAGGGGGTCTCGAGCAGTACTTC.

This chain joins TRBV19 and TRBJ1-2; 8 bases match TRBD1. CDR1 and CDR2 (germline): LNHDA, SQIVND (reference sequence). This CDR3 is 13 amino acids long. V shed 10 bases, J shed 4 bases, and the junction held 8 bases outside the gene matches. This CDR3 reads CATGTGDVYGYTF. CDR3 DNA: TGTGCCACCGGGACAGGAGACGTCTATGGCTACACCTTC.

This chain's CDR3 is CASSEDRGAYSPLHF. The CDR3 DNA follows: TGTGCCAGCAGCGAAGACAGGGGAGCGTACTCACCCCTCCACTTT. V gene TRBV11-1 combines with J gene TRBJ1-6; 8 bases map to TRBD1. The CDR3 contains 15 residues. The germline gives CDR1 SGHAT, CDR2 FQDESV (reference sequence). V shed 5 bases and J 10 bases; nucleotides not matched to a gene: 10.

The rearrangement links TRBV2 to TRBJ1-1; weak D call: TRBD1 (5 bases). The V and J ends lost 3 bases and 7 bases respectively, with 12 bases between them. The CDR3 covers 13 residues. CDR1 SNHLY and CDR2 FYNNEI come from the germline V gene. The CDR3 loop reads CASSDTPGLEAFF. CDR3 nucleotide sequence: TGTGCCAGCAGTGACACACCGGGACTTGAAGCTTTCTTT.

This clone has more than one count but fewer than ten. J is TRBJ1-6 and V is TRBV28, with D unclear. Looked up from germline, CDR1 is MDHEN and CDR2 is SYDVKM. This CDR3 is 12 amino acids long. V was shortened by 5 bases and J by 7 bases, with 6 bases between the two germline ends. This chain's CDR3 is CASSPLNSPLHF. CDR3 coding DNA: TGTGCCAGCAGTCCCCTGAATTCACCCCTCCACTTT.

This sequence joins TRBV28 and TRBJ1-3, with a weak D call TRBD1 (6 bases). The CDR3 extends over 15 amino acids. Looked up from germline, CDR1 is MDHEN and CDR2 is SYDVKM. V was pared by 3 bases and J by 4 bases, with 13 bases between. The CDR3 loop reads CASSFGDTMGNTIYF. As DNA, the CDR3 is TGTGCCAGCAGTTTTGGGGACACCATGGGAAACACCATATATTTT.

This clone was detected only once. This chain connects TRBV9 to TRBJ2-1; D might be TRBD2 (6 bases). V dropped 4 bases and J dropped 0 bases, with 26 bases sitting between them. The CDR3 sequence is 20 residues long. Germline V CDR1 and CDR2: SGDLS, YYNGEE. DNA of the CDR3: TGTGCCAGCAGCCCCAGAGGAGGCCGGGAGCGGAGAAGCTCCTACAATGAGCAGTTCTTC. Residues: CASSPRGGRERRSSYNEQFF. The full variable domain, in which reference TRBV9 and TRBJ2-1 provide the parts outside the CDR3, is DSGVTQTPKHLITATGQRVTLRCSPRSGDLSVYWYQQSLDQGLQFLIQYYNGEERAKGNILERFSAQQFPDLHSELNLSSLELGDSALYFCASSPRGGRERRSSYNEQFFGPGTRLTVL.

V is TRBV6-5 and J is TRBJ2-7; D is possibly TRBD2 (7 bases). The CDR3 contains 12 residues. Germline lookup yields CDR1 MNHEY and CDR2 SVGAGI. The V and J ends lost 2 bases and 12 bases respectively, with 14 bases between them. The CDR3, as DNA: TGTGCCAGCAGTTACGAGGGGGGGAGACGGTACTTC. Its protein is CASSYEGGRRYF.

V usage is TRBV6-5 and J usage is TRBJ2-4; the D gene is possibly TRBD1 (5 bases). This CDR3 has 14 residues. Deletions cut 2 bases from V and 4 bases from J, with 9 bases between. CDR1 is MNHEY, CDR2 SVGAGI, per germline. CDR3 region: CASSYSQGKNIQYF. In DNA form, the CDR3 reads TGTGCCAGCAGTTACAGTCAGGGAAAAAACATTCAGTACTTC.

The V call is TRBV19, the J call TRBJ1-5; no firm D call. CDR1 and CDR2 (germline): LNHDA, SQIVND (reference sequence). V lost 0 bases to trimming and J lost 9 bases, with 15 bases between them. This CDR3 has 15 amino acids. CDR3 DNA: TGTGCCAGTAGTATAGATGGTATTAGCGTGAGGCCCCAGCATTTT. Its protein product is CASSIDGISVRPQHF.

This clone was seen just once. The junction and the germline gene differ at one end; a read error may be behind it. The chain carries TRBV28 and TRBJ2-1; the match to TRBD1 covers 10 bases. Looked up from germline, CDR1 is MDHEN and CDR2 is SYDVKM. The CDR3 consists of 16 residues. CDR3 region: CASSFPGQGNRNEQFF. CDR3 sequence (DNA): TGTGCCAGTAGTTTTCCGGGACAGGGGAACCGTAATGAGCAGTTCTTC.

The V and J genes are TRBV6-5 and TRBJ2-1; D is perhaps TRBD2 (5 bases). This CDR3 is 15 amino acids long. From germline, CDR1 is MNHEY and CDR2 SVGAGI. V was cut by 6 bases and J by 7 bases, with 19 bases left in between. CDR3 sequence reads: CASSPPEGRDNEQFF. As DNA, the CDR3 is TGTGCCAGCAGCCCCCCTGAGGGAAGGGATAATGAGCAGTTCTTC.

This chain connects TRBV5-1 to TRBJ2-2, with D possibly TRBD1 on 6 matching bases. Germline CDR1 and CDR2: SGHRS and YFSETQ. With 1 base removed from V and 1 base from J, the gap between germline ends came to 11 bases. This CDR3 region has 16 residues. CDR3 amino acids: CASSLTGLENTGELFF. The CDR3 region has the DNA TGCGCCAGCAGCTTGACAGGGCTAGAGAACACCGGGGAGCTGTTTTTT.

V is TRBV30 and J is TRBJ1-2, with D tentatively TRBD1 (6 bases). CDR3 length: 15 residues. Germline CDR1 and CDR2: GTSNPN and SVGIG (reference sequence). The V end was cut by 0 bases, the J end by 7 bases, with 18 bases between. In nucleotides, the CDR3 is TGTGCCTGGAGTGTAGGAGGCAGGGGAAGCGGTGGCTACACCTTC. This encodes CAWSVGGRGSGGYTF.

V is TRBV21-1 and J is TRBJ1-5; no DNA check was done on the table's D call, TRBD1. TRBV21-1 is a known pseudogene. The length of the CDR3 is 14 residues. CDR3 in DNA: TGTGCCAGCAGCGGACAGGGGCGGGAGCAGCCCCAGCATTTT. Translated, it gives CASSGQGREQPQHF.

The chain joins TRBV15 to TRBJ2-6; TRBD1 aligns across 10 bases. Germline CDR1 is LNHNV and CDR2 is YYDKDF (reference sequence). V lost 1 base, J lost 4 bases, and 10 bases stayed unmatched. CDR3 length: 19 amino acids. The CDR3 reads CATSRVFDRGQTGANVLTF. For the CDR3, the DNA is TGTGCCACCAGCAGAGTATTTGACAGGGGGCAAACCGGGGCCAACGTCCTGACTTTC.

The chain combines TRBV5-1 with TRBJ1-1; no firm D call. Trimming took 2 bases from V and 0 from J, leaving 11 bases between them. This CDR3 contains 15 residues. Germline-derived CDR1 and CDR2 are SGHRS and YFSETQ. The CDR3 is CASSFQSGMNTEAFF. The DNA of the CDR3 is TGCGCCAGCAGCTTTCAATCAGGAATGAACACTGAAGCTTTCTTT.

The chain employs TRBV7-9 and TRBJ1-2; tentative D call: TRBD1 (5 bases). V was pared by 4 bases and J by 8 bases, with 11 bases between. There are 12 residues in the CDR3. From germline, CDR1 is SEHNR and CDR2 FQNEAQ (reference sequence). The CDR3 loop reads CASSSGGDGYTF. CDR3 in DNA: TGTGCCAGCAGCTCGGGGGGGGACGGCTACACCTTC.

The V call is TRBV2, the J call TRBJ1-2; 7 bases are shared with TRBD1. Trimming cost V 9 bases and J 3 bases; bases outside gene matches: 4. Per germline, CDR1 SNHLY and CDR2 FYNNEI. This CDR3 spans 12 amino acids. CDR3 bases: TGTGCCAGGGGACAGTGGGACTATGGCTACACCTTC. It is translated as CARGQWDYGYTF.

The rearrangement links TRBV19 to TRBJ1-1; the D gene is possibly TRBD1 (5 bases). The CDR3 consists of 13 residues. Germline loops: CDR1 LNHDA, CDR2 SQIVND (reference sequence). V lost 5 bases and J 4 bases, leaving 11 bases between the germline ends. CDR3 bases: TGTGCCAGTAGTCCTCGGACAAGCACTGAAGCTTTCTTT. Translating it yields CASSPRTSTEAFF.

The chain combines TRBV7-6 with TRBJ2-1, with 8 bases that match TRBD2. V shed 5 bases and J 4 bases; nucleotides not matched to a gene: 10. The V gene's germline CDR1 is SGHVS and CDR2 FNYEAQ. This CDR3 contains 16 residues. CDR3 in DNA: TGTGCCAGCAGCCCTCTGCGGGGGGCGTCGTACAATGAGCAGTTCTTC. Protein product: CASSPLRGASYNEQFF.

This clone was counted once. CDR3 sequence (DNA): TGTGCCAGTAGGCCTGGGACAGGGGGCGCGAGGGCCCGCGAGCAGTACTTC. Its translation: CASRPGTGGARAREQYF. The chain is built from TRBV19 and TRBJ2-7; 12 bases map to TRBD1. With V trimmed by 6 bases and J by 6 bases, 15 bases remained unmatched. From germline, CDR1 is LNHDA and CDR2 SQIVND (reference sequence). The CDR3 sequence is 17 residues long.

The genes are TRBV7-9 and TRBJ1-2; D remains ambiguous. CDR1 and CDR2 (germline): SEHNR, FQNEAQ (reference sequence). Between the trimmed V and J ends, which lost 0 bases and 7 bases, there was a span of 6 bases. The CDR3 runs 12 residues. The CDR3 nucleotides are TGTGCCAGCAGCTTAGCGAGCGGTGGCTACACCTTC. Translated: CASSLASGGYTF.

This chain joins TRBV4-2 and TRBJ1-1; D call uncertain. V gave up 4 bases and J gave up 11 bases, with 17 bases separating them. The CDR3 extends over 13 amino acids. Germline CDR1 LGHNA, CDR2 YNFKEQ. CDR3 nucleotides: TGTGCCAGCAGCCCCGAGCGGCGGCCGAAGGCTTTCTTT. It yields the protein CASSPERRPKAFF.